This entry describes one T cell receptor beta chain. This clone has more than one count but fewer than ten. The antigen this receptor binds is unknown. No base-level quality is on record; no much larger clone is a single base apart. This specimen belongs to a study of beta chain features in type 1 diabetes (dated by TCRdb to between 2017 and 2018). About the investigation overall: Mean age, gender distribution, total cell number and subset yield were not different between patients and healthy donors. A total of approximately 110,000,000 sorted cells were examined across all samples, and a strong correlation was observed between cell number per subset and RNA yield. The study compared TCRB repertoires of sorted circulating CD4+ T cell subsets between recently diagnosed type 1 diabetes patients and matched healthy donors. Naive and central memory subsets were obtained from all 30 or so donors, but regulatory and stem cell-like memory subsets were isolated from only 8 patients and about 8 healthy donors. Study-level results and caveats: Naive, central memory and regulatory TCRB repertoires appeared to be more alike among patients than among healthy donors. At VDJ recombination sites, patients with type 1 diabetes made fewer insertions and deleted more nucleotides, a pattern implying thymic rearrangement abnormalities. Sequencing cDNA rather than genomic DNA could over-represent highly expressing activated cells, although activation and CD3 levels did not differ between groups. Because the HLA sub-analyses included only small numbers of individuals, any influence of HLA type on TCRB rearrangement was left unresolved. A moderate but significant shortening of TCRB CDR3 length was observed in type 1 diabetes patients in all four CD4+ subsets. PCR might favor shorter templates, but patient and control samples were amplified and corrected together, so any skew would affect both groups equally.

The entire isolated RNA was reverse transcribed using the High Capacity cDNA Reverse Transcription Kit, and thus expressed TCRB transcripts were sequenced. Deep immunoSEQ sequencing was performed on naive, central memory and regulatory T cell samples, with an average of approximately 3.9 million total reads per sample. After sorted cells were lysed in RLT buffer, RNA was extracted with DNase-treated RNeasy Micro or Mini kits, with the choice depending on cell number. To prevent cross-contamination, each cell subset was processed individually, whereas patient and healthy donor samples were processed jointly. The immunoSEQ multiplex PCR was used to amplify TCRB sequences from cDNA, yielding 87-bp fragments that span the CDR3 region. Sequencing of the amplicons was performed on the Illumina HiSeq platform. The authors processed their data as follows. Synthetic template baselines were used to correct PCR bias computationally, reads within Hamming distance 2 were collapsed, and singletons that could not be merged were discarded. Reads were aligned to IMGT to assign V, D and J genes, CDR3 length, and insertions or deletions at six rearrangement sites. Within each subset, clonotype counts were normalized to the number of sorted cells before true diversity and Gini coefficients were calculated with the tcR R package. The overlap coefficient, calculated on TCRB nucleotide sequences, was used to quantify repertoire sharing. Out-of-frame TCRB sequences from naive cells were analyzed as a proxy for the pre-selection repertoire. TCRdb took over this immuneACCESS table, retaining in-frame rearrangements with V and J assigned. Such tables are incomplete; in checked studies, under half of the missing clones stem from an unresolved V gene, and the remainder is unexplained. The V and J calls and clone size were taken over from that table, and D and trimming were inferred from the DNA. Within this sample are 600,000 to 650,000 clones, with roughly 15% of them counted one time only. Around 0.1% of the sample belongs to the ten largest clones.

Each donor gave one peripheral blood draw, averaging around 120 mL, which was collected into heparinised tubes. Using a panel that included CD45RO, CCR7, CD25, CD127, CD95 and CD27, naive, central memory, regulatory and stem cell-like memory CD4+ T cells were sorted on a BD FACSAria II. All sorted populations exceeded 95% purity. Right away, PBMCs were isolated by Lymphoprep density gradient centrifugation and were stained directly, with no culture step. Samples were stained and sorted in pairs, with one healthy donor and one patient per experiment, so that batch effects were minimized. This TCR derives from a young man in good health. The sequenced sample was naive CD4+ T cells from blood. What this sample's cell subset or site label stands for: true naive CD4+ T cells.

DNA sequence: TGTGCCATAGGGACTAGCGGGCCCGCGACCCAGTACTTC. This codes for CAIGTSGPATQYF. The chain is assembled from TRBV10-3 and TRBJ2-5; TRBD2 matches 12 bases in the middle. Inclusive of the bounding cysteine and phenylalanine, the CDR3 is 13 residues long. Only the CDR3 region is kept as DNA, spanning 39 bases read in frame from base 1. Per the germline V gene, ENHRY is the CDR1 and SYGVKD is the CDR2. Trimming leaves V shorter by 9 bases and J shorter by 7 bases, with the junction holding 6 bases beyond the gene matches.